This T cell receptor (beta chain) was profiled in a study of cytomegalovirus exposure and HLA in healthy donors. The assay was immunoSEQ multiplex PCR, and TCRdb's table has in-frame clones only and misses some. The sample consists of a few hundred thousand clones, 90% of them appearing once. The donors formed part of the roughly 120-subject validation cohort, distinct from the roughly 730-subject first cohort. This receptor was obtained from a young woman in good health and CMV-seronegative. Sequencing used PBMCs.

As DNA, the CDR3 is TGCGCCAGCAGCACAACAGGGAACACCGGGGAGCTGTTTTTT. This gives the protein CASSTTGNTGELFF. The chain recombines TRBV5-1 with TRBJ2-2, with D possibly matching TRBD1 (5 bases). The germline V gene has CDR1 SGHRS and CDR2 YFSETQ. Trimming stripped 4 bases from V and 1 base from J, with 8 bases between. The CDR3 runs to 14 residues. Complete variable domain (other parts from reference TRBV5-1 and TRBJ2-2): KAGVTQTPRYLIKTRGQQVTLSCSPISGHRSVSWYQQTPGQGLQFLFEYFSETQRNKGNFPGRFSGRQFSNSRSEMNVSTLELGDSALYLCASSTTGNTGELFFGEGSRLTVL.